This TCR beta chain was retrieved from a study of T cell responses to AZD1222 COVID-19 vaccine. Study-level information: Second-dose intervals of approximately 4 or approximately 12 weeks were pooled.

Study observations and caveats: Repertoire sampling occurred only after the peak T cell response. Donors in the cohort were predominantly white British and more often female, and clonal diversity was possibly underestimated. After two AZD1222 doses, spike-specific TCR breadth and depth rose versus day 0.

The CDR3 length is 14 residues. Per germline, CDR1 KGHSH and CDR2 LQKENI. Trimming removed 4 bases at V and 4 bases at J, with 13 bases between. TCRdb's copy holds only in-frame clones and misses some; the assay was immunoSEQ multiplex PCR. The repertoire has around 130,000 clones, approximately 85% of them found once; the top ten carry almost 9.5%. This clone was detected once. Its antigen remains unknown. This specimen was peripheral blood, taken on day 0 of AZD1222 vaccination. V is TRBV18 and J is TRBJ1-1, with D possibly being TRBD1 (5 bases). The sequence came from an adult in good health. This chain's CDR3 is CASSQDGGSTEAFF. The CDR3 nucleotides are TGTGCCAGCTCACAGGACGGGGGGTCCACTGAAGCTTTCTTT.